The present T cell receptor beta chain was sequenced within a study of T cell repertoires in cytomegalovirus infection. The wider study: Evidence of both CMV infection and a matching HLA type came from public TCR beta signatures.

At least ten counts were recorded for this clonotype. Its specificity is unknown. Points from the study as a whole: Adding up the frequency of public TCR beta families identified people who carried CMV plus the relevant HLA. The ex vivo response was dominated by HLA-C-restricted CMV-specific TCR beta clonotypes.

MiXCR, run by TCRdb on the reads, gives a single entry per CDR3 protein. The sample records around 140,000 distinct CDR3 sequences, 5.5% to 7% being singletons. The CDR3 runs 15 residues. Deletions cut 4 bases from V and 5 bases from J, with 19 bases between. Germline CDR1 and CDR2: DFQATT and SNEGSKA (reference sequence). The chain links TRBV20-1 to TRBJ2-3; a weak D match, TRBD1 (7 bases). Sequencing was performed on PBMCs. This clonotype originated in a human donor in good health (CMV status not recorded). Some clones in this sample may be carry-over from other donors' samples. The CDR3 reads CSANPGTAGGDTQYF. In nucleotides, the CDR3 is TGCAGTGCTAACCCTGGGACAGCCGGGGGAGATACGCAGTATTTT.